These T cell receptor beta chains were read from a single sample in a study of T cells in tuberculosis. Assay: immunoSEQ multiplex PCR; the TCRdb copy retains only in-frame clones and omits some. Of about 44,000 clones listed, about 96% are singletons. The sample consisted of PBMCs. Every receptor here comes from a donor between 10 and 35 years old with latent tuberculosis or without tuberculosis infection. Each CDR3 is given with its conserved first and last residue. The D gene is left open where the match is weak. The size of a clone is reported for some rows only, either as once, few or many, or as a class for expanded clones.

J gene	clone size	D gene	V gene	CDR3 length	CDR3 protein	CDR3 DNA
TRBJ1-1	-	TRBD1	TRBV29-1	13	CSVGTGGVTEAFF	TGCAGCGTTGGTACAGGGGGCGTGACTGAAGCTTTCTTT
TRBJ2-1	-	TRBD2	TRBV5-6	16	CASSLLASGEYNEQFF	TGTGCCAGCAGCTTGTTAGCTAGCGGGGAATACAATGAGCAGTTCTTC
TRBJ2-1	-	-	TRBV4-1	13	CASSLLENYEQFF	TGCGCCAGCAGCCTTCTAGAGAACTATGAGCAGTTCTTC
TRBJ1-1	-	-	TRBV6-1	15	CASSESSGGVSEAFF	TGTGCCAGCAGTGAATCCTCGGGGGGCGTCTCTGAAGCTTTCTTT
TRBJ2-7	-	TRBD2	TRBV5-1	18	CASSPGLAGTKRGNEQYF	TGCGCCAGCAGTCCGGGACTAGCGGGAACAAAGAGAGGGAACGAGCAGTACTTC
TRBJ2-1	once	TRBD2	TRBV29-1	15	CSVESPSGSLDEQFF	TGCAGCGTTGAAAGTCCTAGCGGGAGTTTGGATGAGCAGTTCTTC
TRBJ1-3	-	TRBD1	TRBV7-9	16	CASSSRGKVVVDTIYF	TGTGCCAGCAGCAGCAGGGGGAAAGTCGTGGTGGACACCATATATTTT
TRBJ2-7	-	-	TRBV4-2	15	CASSLTPLASYEQYF	TGTGCCAGCAGCCTAACACCCCTGGCCTCCTACGAGCAGTACTTC
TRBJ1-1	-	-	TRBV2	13	CASSRQVNTEAFF	TGTGCCAGCAGTCGACAGGTGAACACTGAAGCTTTCTTT
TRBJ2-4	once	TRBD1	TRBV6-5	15	CASSAGQAIKNIQYF	TGTGCCAGCAGCGCAGGACAGGCCATCAAAAACATTCAGTACTTC
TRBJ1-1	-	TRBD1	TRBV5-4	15	CASRTGGGLNTEAFF	TGTGCCAGCAGGACAGGGGGGGGCCTGAACACTGAAGCTTTCTTT
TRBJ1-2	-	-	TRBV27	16	CASSLSQGSLVYGYTF	TGTGCCAGCAGTTTATCGCAGGGGTCCCTCGTCTATGGCTACACCTTC
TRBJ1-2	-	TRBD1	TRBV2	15	CASSEVDRDHYGYTF	TGTGCCAGCAGTGAAGTGGACAGGGACCACTATGGCTACACCTTC
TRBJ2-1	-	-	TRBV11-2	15	CASSLVQGFNNEQFF	TGTGCCAGCAGCTTAGTCCAGGGTTTCAACAATGAGCAGTTCTTC
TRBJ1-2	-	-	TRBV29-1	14	CSVEGEGRNYGYTF	TGCAGCGTTGAAGGCGAGGGCAGGAACTATGGCTACACCTTC
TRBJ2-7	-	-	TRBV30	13	CAWSPQRTYEQYF	TGTGCCTGGAGTCCCCAGAGGACCTACGAGCAGTACTTC
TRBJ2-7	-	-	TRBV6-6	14	CASSYRDLTYEQYF	TGTGCCAGTAGTTACCGAGACTTGACCTACGAGCAGTACTTC
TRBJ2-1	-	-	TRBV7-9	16	CASSDSGLATNNEQFF	TGTGCCAGTTCGGATTCGGGACTCGCAACCAACAATGAGCAGTTCTTC
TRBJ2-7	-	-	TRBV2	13	CASNGISSIEQYF	TGTGCCAGCAACGGGATCAGTTCGATCGAGCAGTACTTC
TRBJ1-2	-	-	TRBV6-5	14	CASRHSQGNYGYTF	TGTGCCAGCAGACACTCGCAGGGGAACTATGGCTACACCTTC
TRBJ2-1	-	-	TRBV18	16	CASSPNSGTSLNEQFF	TGTGCCAGCTCACCGAATAGCGGAACCTCTCTTAATGAGCAGTTCTTC
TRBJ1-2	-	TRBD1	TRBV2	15	CASADRGRTGDGYTF	TGTGCCAGCGCCGACAGGGGGCGCACTGGGGATGGCTACACCTTC
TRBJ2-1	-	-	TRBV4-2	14	CASSQEASYNEQFF	TGTGCCAGCAGCCAAGAGGCCTCATACAATGAGCAGTTCTTC
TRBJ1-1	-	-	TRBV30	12	CAWSWVGREAFF	TGTGCCTGGAGTTGGGTTGGGAGGGAAGCTTTCTTT
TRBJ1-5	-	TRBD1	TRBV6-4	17	CASNRDRESISSQPQHF	TGTGCCAGCAATAGGGACAGGGAGTCAATCAGCAGTCAGCCCCAGCATTTT
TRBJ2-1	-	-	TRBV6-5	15	CASSSLSGYDNEQFF	TGTGCCAGCAGCTCCCTAAGCGGGTATGACAATGAGCAGTTCTTC
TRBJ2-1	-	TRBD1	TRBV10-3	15	CAISAATGVRNEQFF	TGTGCCATCAGTGCAGCGACAGGGGTTCGCAATGAGCAGTTCTTC